This entry is about one TCR beta chain. Its target is unknown. The PCR was carried out with 60 Vbeta primers and 13 Jbeta primers. Assay used: immunoSEQ multiplex PCR; TCRdb lists only in-frame clones, some missing. The sample has 100,000 to 150,000 clones, about 73% seen once; the top ten hold approximately 2%. The data belong to a study of cytomegalovirus exposure and HLA in healthy donors. Findings of the study overall: In a later analysis, donors in an Asian-associated ancestry cluster reportedly had fewer N-insertions in productive TCRs than the cohort mean.

Trimming cost V 5 bases and J 0 bases; bases outside gene matches: 10. CDR1 is MGHRA and CDR2 is YSYEKL in the germline V gene. The CDR3 is 16 residues long. The receptor was isolated from a woman between 40 and 55 years old in good health and CMV-seropositive. J is TRBJ2-7 and V is TRBV4-1, with TRBD2 matching 7 bases. The sample taken for sequencing was PBMCs. In nucleotides, the CDR3 is TGCGCCAGCAGCGAAGTCGGCCTAGCGGTCTCCTACGAGCAGTACTTC. Translation: CASSEVGLAVSYEQYF.